Given below is one T cell receptor (beta chain) in context. The antigen remains undetermined. The sample is drawn from a study of T cells in Graves' hyperthyroidism and ophthalmopathy. On the basis of clinical symptoms, serum thyroxine and TRAb, thyroid ultrasound and orbital computed tomography, diagnoses were made. This CDR3 region has 14 residues. Trimming cost V 3 bases and J 8 bases, with 13 bases left between them. Points from the study as a whole: Model output signaled ophthalmopathy a median around 6.9 months ahead of onset.

RNA transcripts provided the source from which TCR beta CDR3 regions were amplified. Using the HTBI primer set, a first-round RT-PCR was run on the TCR CDR3. TCRdb redid the calling of the multiplex PCR reads with MiXCR, one entry per CDR3 protein. The sample yields roughly 380,000 distinct CDR3 sequences, roughly 13% seen once. This chain joins TRBV12-3 or TRBV12-4 and TRBJ1-4; the D is unclear. Sequenced sample: blood. The receptor was derived from a woman between 18 and 29 years old with Graves' hyperthyroidism. Written as DNA, the CDR3 is TGTGCCAGCAGTTTGTTACCACGGAGGGAAAAACTGTTTTTT. This gives the protein CASSLLPRREKLFF.